This T cell receptor beta chain was obtained from a study of Graves' ophthalmopathy and Graves' hyperthyroidism. Amplifying from RNA transcripts, the study obtained TCR beta CDR3 regions. Second-round multiplex PCR came after a first-round RT-PCR that employed HTBI primers. Each CDR3 protein is one row after TCRdb ran MiXCR on the multiplex PCR reads. Of a few hundred thousand distinct CDR3 sequences listed, 15% to 20% are singletons. CDR3 size: 14 residues. Per the germline V gene, CDR1 is MDHEN and CDR2 is SYDVKM. The V end lost 3 bases, the J end lost 6 bases, and 15 bases lay between the germline ends. This clonotype was detected many times. Here the CDR3 omits its conserved ending phenylalanine or tryptophan, so a read error is the likely source.

Specimen: peripheral blood. The chain links TRBV28 to TRBJ2-7; tentatively, D is TRBD1 (6 bases). This sequence originates from an adult woman with stable Graves' hyperthyroidism. The CDR3 loop is CASSFGITGSEQYL. The CDR3, as DNA: TGTGCCAGCAGTTTTGGGATAACAGGGAGCGAGCAGTACCTC.